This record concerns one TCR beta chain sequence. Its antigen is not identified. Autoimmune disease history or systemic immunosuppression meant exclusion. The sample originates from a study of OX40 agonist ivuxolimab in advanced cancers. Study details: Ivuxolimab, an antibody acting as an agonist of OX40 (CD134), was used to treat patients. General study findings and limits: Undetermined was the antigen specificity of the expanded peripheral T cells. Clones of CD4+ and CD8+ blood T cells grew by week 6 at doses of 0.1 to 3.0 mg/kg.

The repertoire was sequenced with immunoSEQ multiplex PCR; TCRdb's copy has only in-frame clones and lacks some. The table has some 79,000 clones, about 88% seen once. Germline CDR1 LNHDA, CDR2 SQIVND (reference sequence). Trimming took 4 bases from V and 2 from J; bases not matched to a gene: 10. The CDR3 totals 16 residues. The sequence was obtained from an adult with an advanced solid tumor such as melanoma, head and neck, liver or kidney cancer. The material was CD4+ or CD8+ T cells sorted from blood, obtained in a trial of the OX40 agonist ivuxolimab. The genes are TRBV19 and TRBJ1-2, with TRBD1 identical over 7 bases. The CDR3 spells CASSNAGGGKNYGYTF. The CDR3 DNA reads TGTGCCAGTAGTAATGCCGGAGGGGGCAAGAACTATGGCTACACCTTC.